Below, one T cell receptor beta chain is given with its context. Its antigen has not been determined. No much larger clone is present one base from it, and per-base qualities are unavailable. These data originate in a study of early T cells in non-severe SARS-CoV-2 infection (dated by TCRdb to about 2021). For context, the study as a whole: TCR sequencing used bulk RNA from unsorted whole blood, so alpha and beta chains could not be paired.

General findings and caveats noted by the study authors: VDJdb matching was skewed toward anti-spike CD8 responses and likely underestimated virus-specific expansions by missing private and CD4 specificities.

This was a case-control study nested in a cohort of healthcare workers in London, UK, who had nasopharyngeal swab PCR tests and blood samples taken every week. Healthcare workers were recruited during the week of the UK lockdown, between 23 and 31 March 2020, and followed weekly for up to about 15 weeks. The library was built by means of 5' RACE. The instrument given in TCRdb is NextSeq 500. The TCR library protocol attached unique molecular identifiers to individual cDNA molecules to correct for sequencing error and PCR bias. Both TCR alpha and beta chains were sequenced, and tight co-correlation was observed between alpha and beta sequence abundances in each sample. The paper's processing steps were these. V gene, J gene and CDR3 annotation of TCR sequences was performed with Decombinator V4. TCRs were defined as expanded if a significant change between any two time points was detected under a Poisson model with p below 0.0001. Abundances of TCRs were expressed as counts per million after normalisation to the total number of TCRs sequenced in each sample. A search of VDJdb, accessed on 1 November 2021, was run for TCRs annotated to CMV, EBV and SARS-CoV-2, with TCRs annotated for multiple antigens excluded. TCRdb itself trimmed the public reads at Q25 with fastp, ran MiXCR and retained productive beta chains. Every distinct CDR3 protein forms one entry, paired with its most common genes and DNA. What appears here as the V and J calls and clone size reflects TCRdb's work, not the paper's. Recorded for this sample are tens of thousands of distinct CDR3 sequences; roughly 14% of them occurred a single time. The ten top clones hold roughly 0.6% of the sample.

Sequenced: whole blood. The clonotype was recovered from an adult who was a healthcare worker with PCR-confirmed SARS-CoV-2 infection or an uninfected control (not recorded which).

For the CDR3, the sequence is CSAPRQGANTEAFF. Here is the DNA: TGCAGTGCTCCCAGACAGGGGGCAAACACTGAAGCTTTCTTT. The chain uses TRBV20-1 and TRBJ1-1, with 10 middle bases fitting TRBD1. CDR1 and CDR2 are read off the germline V gene (reference sequence) as DFQATT and SNEGSKA. CDR3 length: 14 amino acids, cysteine to phenylalanine. The entry retains the CDR3 DNA only, 42 bases that are in frame from base 1. Trimming takes 5 bases off V and 2 bases off J; junction bases not matched to a gene: 5.